The 25 T cell receptor beta chains below were found in one sample sequenced in a study of naive and memory T cell subsets. An equimolar mix of two oligonucleotides served as the beta constant-region primer for TRBC1 and TRBC2. Nested alpha and beta constant-region primers with the SP2 primer drove four PCR rounds on ligated cDNA. TCRdb analysed the UMI-ligation and nested PCR reads with MiXCR anew, one entry per CDR3 protein. The data contain about 120,000 distinct CDR3 sequences, 35% to 40% of them singletons. Specimen: central memory CD4+ T cells from blood. All receptors come from a human donor in good health.

This sequence joins TRBV14 and TRBJ2-1, with D unclear. Germline V gene lookup returns CDR1 SGHDN and CDR2 FVKESK. The V end was cut by 4 bases, the J end by 7 bases, with 8 bases between. This CDR3 has 12 residues. The CDR3 reads CASSRGWNEQFF. Here the CDR3 DNA reads TGTGCCAGCAGCCGCGGATGGAATGAGCAGTTCTTC.

The chain recombines TRBV5-1 with TRBJ2-7; TRBD1 is a possible D gene (5 bases). Trimming took off 4 bases at V and 4 bases at J, with 9 bases between the two ends. The CDR3 consists of 12 residues. The germline gives CDR1 SGHRS, CDR2 YFSETQ. Here the CDR3 DNA reads TGCGCCAGCAGCCCTGACAGATACGAGCAGTACTTC. Translated, it gives CASSPDRYEQYF.

This clonotype turned up a few times. CDR3: CASSTRRTGGYEQYF. Written as DNA, the CDR3 is TGTGCCAGCAGCACCCGAAGGACAGGGGGCTACGAGCAGTACTTC. This chain links TRBV7-2 with TRBJ2-7; 10 positions agree with TRBD1. The CDR3 totals 15 residues. The J segment lost 3 bases and the V segment lost 5 bases, leaving 7 bases of the junction unmatched. Per the germline V gene, CDR1 is SGHTA and CDR2 is FQGNSA.

This clonotype was found many times. The chain combines TRBV10-1 with TRBJ2-1; TRBD2 aligns across 9 bases. Germline-derived CDR1 and CDR2 are WNHNN and SYGVQD (reference sequence). The CDR3 covers 16 residues. V lost 2 bases and J lost 2; bases outside the gene matches: 4. The CDR3 nucleotides read TGCGCCAGCAGTGAGGGGCTAGCGGGACCCTACAATGAGCAGTTCTTC. It yields the protein CASSEGLAGPYNEQFF.

This clonotype has only a few counts. V usage is TRBV20-1 and J usage is TRBJ2-3, with TRBD2 identical over 9 bases. V gave up 0 bases and J gave up 0 bases; unmatched junction bases: 7. The CDR3 loop spans 17 amino acids. Germline CDR1 and CDR2: DFQATT and SNEGSKA (reference sequence). CDR3 sequence reads: CSARDRGLAGSTDTQYF. CDR3 nucleotide sequence: TGCAGTGCTAGAGACCGAGGGCTAGCGGGAAGCACAGATACGCAGTATTTT.

The chain couples TRBV20-1 to TRBJ1-3; D is undetermined. Germline CDR1 and CDR2: DFQATT and SNEGSKA (reference sequence). Trimming stripped 2 bases from V and 1 base from J, with 6 bases between. The CDR3 sequence is 13 residues long. As DNA, the CDR3 is TGCAGTGCTAGATTTGGATCTGGAAACACCATATATTTT. It specifies CSARFGSGNTIYF.

This clonotype was seen a few times. The rearrangement joins TRBV27 to TRBJ2-7; perhaps D is TRBD1 or TRBD2 (5 bases each). CDR3 length: 15 amino acids. V was clipped by 1 base and J by 2 bases, with 12 bases between them. Germline V gene data show CDR1 as MNHEY and CDR2 as SMNVEV (reference sequence). CDR3 DNA sequence: TGTGCCAGCAGTTTATTGGTGGGGGATCCCTACGAGCAGTACTTC. As protein: CASSLLVGDPYEQYF.

In its sample, this clonotype was seen a few times. This chain uses TRBV3-1 with TRBJ2-1, with D uncertain. Germline values: CDR1 LGHDT, CDR2 YNNKEL (reference sequence). V was clipped by 2 bases and J by 4 bases, with 12 bases between them. The CDR3 spans 15 residues. The CDR3 loop reads CASSQSFARYNEQFF. For the CDR3, the DNA is TGTGCCAGCAGCCAATCGTTTGCCAGATACAATGAGCAGTTCTTC.

This clonotype was detected many times. The chain recombines TRBV13 with TRBJ2-7; tentatively, D is TRBD1 (6 bases). Germline V gene sequence: CDR1 PRHDT, CDR2 FYEKMQ (reference sequence). The CDR3 has 16 amino acids. V was pared by 10 bases and J by 4 bases, with 26 bases between. The CDR3 sequence: CATSDRGQGNSYEQYF. For the CDR3, the DNA is TGTGCCACCAGTGATAGAGGGCAGGGGAACTCGTACGAGCAGTACTTC. Combining the CDR3 with reference TRBV13 and TRBJ2-7 gives the whole variable domain AAGVIQSPRHLIKEKRETATLKCYPIPRHDTVYWYQQGPGQDPQFLISFYEKMQSDKGSIPDRFSAQQFSDYHSELNMSSLELGDSALYFCATSDRGQGNSYEQYFGPGTRLTVT.

This clonotype appeared a few times. The chain's CDR3 is CSAEEIRTGRNIQYF. The DNA for the CDR3 is TGCAGTGCCGAGGAGATAAGGACAGGGAGAAACATTCAGTACTTC. The chain employs TRBV20-1 and TRBJ2-4; TRBD1 agrees at 8 bases. The CDR3 sequence is 15 residues long. V lost 6 bases, J lost 6 bases, and 13 bases stayed unmatched. Per the germline V gene, CDR1 is DFQATT and CDR2 is SNEGSKA (reference sequence).

This clonotype was observed a handful of times. The CDR3 DNA follows: TGTGCCAGCAGCTCACGGACAGGGCAATATAATTCACCCCTCCACTTT. Residues: CASSSRTGQYNSPLHF. J is TRBJ1-6 and V is TRBV5-4; the match to TRBD1 covers 8 bases. J gave up 4 bases and V 3 bases, and 6 bases lay outside the gene matches. CDR3 size: 16 residues. Germline lookup yields CDR1 SGHNT and CDR2 YYREEE (reference sequence).

CDR3 sequence: CAWSPRGLSYEQYF. DNA of the CDR3: TGTGCCTGGAGTCCTCGGGGGCTATCCTACGAGCAGTACTTC. The chain carries TRBV30 and TRBJ2-7; tentatively, D is TRBD1 or TRBD2 (6 bases each). Germline V gene sequence: CDR1 GTSNPN, CDR2 SVGIG (reference sequence). This CDR3 has 14 residues. V was shortened by 2 bases and J by 1 base, with 12 bases between the two germline ends.

V gene TRBV18 combines with J gene TRBJ2-3; 9 nucleotides line up with TRBD1. Germline-derived CDR1 and CDR2 are KGHSH and LQKENI. The CDR3 contains 15 residues. V lost 3 bases, J lost 2 bases, and 3 bases stayed unmatched. CDR3: CASSPGQGSTDTQYF. The CDR3 coding sequence is TGTGCCAGCTCACCCGGACAGGGGTCCACAGATACGCAGTATTTT.

This clonotype was seen only a few times. V is TRBV6-2 or TRBV6-3 and J is TRBJ1-2; perhaps TRBD1 as D (5 bases). V lost 6 bases and J lost 5, with 10 bases in between. CDR1 and CDR2 (germline): MNHEY, SVGEGT. The length of the CDR3 is 12 residues. Written as DNA, the CDR3 is TGTGCCAGCAGATTACAGGATTATGGCTACACCTTC. Amino acids: CASRLQDYGYTF.

In its sample, this clonotype was seen many times. This sequence joins TRBV6-4 and TRBJ1-1; D not resolved. The CDR3 is made up of 13 amino acids. Germline CDR1 is MRHNA and CDR2 is SNTAGT. V lost 10 bases and J lost 3, with 15 bases in between. CDR3 DNA sequence: TGTGCCACCAAAGGTTCTCCGTACACTGAAGCTTTCTTT. Its protein product is CATKGSPYTEAFF.

The chain is built from TRBV6-2 or TRBV6-3 and TRBJ1-1, with D possibly matching TRBD1 (5 bases). The length of the CDR3 is 11 residues. In germline, CDR1 is MNHEY, CDR2 SVGEGT. Between the trimmed V and J ends, which lost 5 bases and 8 bases, there was a span of 9 bases. The CDR3 reads CASSDRGEAFF. DNA for the CDR3: TGTGCCAGCAGTGACCGGGGGGAAGCTTTCTTT.

The rearrangement joins TRBV20-1 to TRBJ2-3; 8 bases fit TRBD2. The CDR3 spans 12 residues. The J segment lost 4 bases and the V segment lost 7 bases, leaving 4 bases of the junction unmatched. Germline lookup yields CDR1 DFQATT and CDR2 SNEGSKA (reference sequence). The CDR3 bases are TGCAGTGGTCGGGGGGGGGCAGATACGCAGTATTTT. Translating it yields CSGRGGADTQYF.

The chain employs TRBV20-1 and TRBJ1-5; the D is unclear. Trimming took off 3 bases at V and 11 bases at J, with 14 bases between the two ends. The CDR3 has 12 residues. Germline V gene lookup returns CDR1 DFQATT and CDR2 SNEGSKA (reference sequence). In DNA form, the CDR3 reads TGCAGTGCTAGCGCTGATACCACGGCCCAGCATTTT. This codes for CSASADTTAQHF.

V is TRBV9 and J is TRBJ2-6; 10 positions match TRBD2. The J segment lost 0 bases and the V segment lost 5 bases, leaving 8 bases of the junction unmatched. Per germline, CDR1 SGDLS and CDR2 YYNGEE. This CDR3 is 18 amino acids long. In nucleotides, the CDR3 is TGTGCCAGCAGGGGGTTGCTAGCGGGAGACTCTGGGGCCAACGTCCTGACTTTC. Translated, it gives CASRGLLAGDSGANVLTF. Filled out from reference TRBV9 and TRBJ2-6, the complete variable domain reads DSGVTQTPKHLITATGQRVTLRCSPRSGDLSVYWYQQSLDQGLQFLIQYYNGEERAKGNILERFSAQQFPDLHSELNLSSLELGDSALYFCASRGLLAGDSGANVLTFGAGSRLTVL.

This rearrangement joins TRBV10-2 to TRBJ2-2, with D unresolved. The CDR3 length is 13 residues. V was clipped by 0 bases and J by 4 bases, with 3 bases between them. Germline CDR1 WSHSY, CDR2 SAAADI. In DNA form, the CDR3 reads TGCGCCAGCAGTGAGTCGGTCACCGGGGAGCTGTTTTTT. Its translation is CASSESVTGELFF.

The genes are TRBV2 and TRBJ2-2, with D perhaps being TRBD1 or TRBD2 (6 bases each). Trimming took 1 base from V and 7 from J, leaving 13 bases between them. From germline, CDR1 is SNHLY and CDR2 FYNNEI. The CDR3 runs to 15 residues. The CDR3 loop is CASSEVGGGIGELFF. As DNA, the CDR3 is TGTGCCAGCAGTGAAGTCGGAGGGGGGATCGGGGAGCTGTTTTTT.

The V gene is TRBV28, the J gene TRBJ1-5; D not certain. The length of the CDR3 is 15 residues. V was clipped by 1 base and J by 3 bases, with 10 bases between them. Per germline, CDR1 MDHEN and CDR2 SYDVKM. CDR3 nucleotide sequence: TGTGCCAGCAGTTTATTGGACGGACTCAATCAGCCCCAGCATTTT. Translated, it gives CASSLLDGLNQPQHF.

There are a few counts of this clonotype. The chain recombines TRBV28 with TRBJ2-3; TRBD2 aligns across 10 bases. Trimming cost V 5 bases and J 3 bases; bases outside gene matches: 5. This CDR3 contains 15 residues. CDR1 and CDR2 (germline): MDHEN, SYDVKM. CDR3 region: CASSRTSGPTDTQYF. The CDR3 DNA is TGTGCCAGCAGTCGGACTAGCGGCCCAACAGATACGCAGTATTTT.

For the CDR3, the DNA is TGCAGTGCCTTCAAACAGGGTAGCTCCTACGAGCAGTACTTC. This codes for CSAFKQGSSYEQYF. This rearrangement joins TRBV20-1 to TRBJ2-7; D perhaps matches TRBD1 (6 bases). Trimming took 6 bases from V and 0 from J, leaving 15 bases between them. The CDR3 is 14 residues long. CDR1 is DFQATT and CDR2 is SNEGSKA in the germline V gene (reference sequence).

The chain employs TRBV4-1 and TRBJ2-1; 10 nucleotides match TRBD2. This CDR3 has 17 amino acids. With V trimmed by 4 bases and J by 1 base, 7 bases remained unmatched. In germline, CDR1 is MGHRA, CDR2 YSYEKL. CDR3 in DNA: TGCGCCAGCAGCCCCAGCGGGAGGGCCAGGTCCTACAATGAGCAGTTCTTC. It is translated as CASSPSGRARSYNEQFF.